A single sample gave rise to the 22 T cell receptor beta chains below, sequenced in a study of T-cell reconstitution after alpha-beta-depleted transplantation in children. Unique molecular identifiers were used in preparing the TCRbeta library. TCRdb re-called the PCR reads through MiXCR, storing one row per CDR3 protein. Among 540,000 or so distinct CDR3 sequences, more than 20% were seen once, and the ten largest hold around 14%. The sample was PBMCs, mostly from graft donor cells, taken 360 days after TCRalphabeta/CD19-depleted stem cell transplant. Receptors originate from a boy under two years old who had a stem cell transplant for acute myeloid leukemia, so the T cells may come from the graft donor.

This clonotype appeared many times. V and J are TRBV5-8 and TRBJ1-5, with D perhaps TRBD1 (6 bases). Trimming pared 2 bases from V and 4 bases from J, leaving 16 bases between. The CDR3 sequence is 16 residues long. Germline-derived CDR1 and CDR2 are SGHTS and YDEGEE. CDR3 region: CASSFWVDRPNQPQHF. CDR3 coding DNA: TGTGCCAGCAGCTTTTGGGTGGACAGACCTAATCAGCCCCAGCATTTT.

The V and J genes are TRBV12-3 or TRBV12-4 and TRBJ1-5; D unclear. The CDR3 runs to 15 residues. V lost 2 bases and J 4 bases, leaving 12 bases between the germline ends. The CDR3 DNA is TGTGCCAGCAGTTTAAGAAGGGAAGCGAATCAGCCCCAGCATTTT. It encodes CASSLRREANQPQHF.

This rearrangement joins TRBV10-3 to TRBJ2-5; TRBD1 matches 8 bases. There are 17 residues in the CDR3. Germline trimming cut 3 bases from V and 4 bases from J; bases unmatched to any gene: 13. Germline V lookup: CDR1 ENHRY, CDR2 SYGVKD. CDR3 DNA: TGTGCCATCAGTGATTTATTTCGGACAGGGCCCAGAGAGACCCAGTACTTC. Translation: CAISDLFRTGPRETQYF.

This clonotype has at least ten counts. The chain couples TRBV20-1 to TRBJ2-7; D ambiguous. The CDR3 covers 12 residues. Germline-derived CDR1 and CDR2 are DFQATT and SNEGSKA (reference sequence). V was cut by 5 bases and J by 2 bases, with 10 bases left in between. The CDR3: CSARVGAYEQYV. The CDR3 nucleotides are TGCAGTGCTCGGGTTGGCGCCTACGAGCAGTACGTC.

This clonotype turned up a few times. As DNA, the CDR3 is TGTGCCAGCAGTTTATTGGGAGAGGGCACTGAAGCTTTCTTT. Its translation: CASSLLGEGTEAFF. The V and J genes are TRBV27 and TRBJ1-1; no definite D call. The CDR3 consists of 14 residues. CDR1 and CDR2 (germline): MNHEY, SMNVEV (reference sequence). V lost 1 base and J 4 bases, leaving 10 bases between the germline ends.

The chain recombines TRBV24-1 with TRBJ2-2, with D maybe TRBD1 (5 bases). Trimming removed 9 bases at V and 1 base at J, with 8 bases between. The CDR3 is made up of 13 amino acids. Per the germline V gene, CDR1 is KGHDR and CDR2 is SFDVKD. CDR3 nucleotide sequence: TGTGCCACCGCAGGGAAGAACACCGGGGAGCTGTTTTTT. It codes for CATAGKNTGELFF.

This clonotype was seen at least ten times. The CDR3 DNA follows: TGTGCCAGCAGCAAGATCGGGTCCTACGAGCAGTACTTC. It encodes CASSKIGSYEQYF. The chain links TRBV21-1 to TRBJ2-7. TRBV21-1 is annotated as a pseudogene. The CDR3 sequence is 13 residues long.

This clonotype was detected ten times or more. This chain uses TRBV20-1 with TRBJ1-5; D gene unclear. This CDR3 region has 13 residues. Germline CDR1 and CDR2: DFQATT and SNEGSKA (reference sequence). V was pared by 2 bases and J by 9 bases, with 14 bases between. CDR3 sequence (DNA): TGCAGTGCTAGAAGGAACGTGGGGAGGCCCCAGCATTTT. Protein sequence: CSARRNVGRPQHF.

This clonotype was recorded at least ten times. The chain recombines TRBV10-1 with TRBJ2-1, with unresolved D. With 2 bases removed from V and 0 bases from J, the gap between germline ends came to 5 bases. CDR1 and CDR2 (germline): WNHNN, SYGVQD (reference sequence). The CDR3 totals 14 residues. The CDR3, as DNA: TGCGCCAGCAGTGAGCTGGACTCCTACAATGAGCAGTTCTTC. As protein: CASSELDSYNEQFF.

The CDR3 loop reads CASSTQGSNQPQHF. In nucleotides, the CDR3 is TGTGCCAGCAGCACGCAGGGGAGCAATCAGCCCCAGCATTTT. The genes are TRBV21-1 and TRBJ1-5; the tabulated D call, TRBD1, remains unverified against the DNA. TRBV21-1 represents a pseudogene. The length of the CDR3 is 14 residues.

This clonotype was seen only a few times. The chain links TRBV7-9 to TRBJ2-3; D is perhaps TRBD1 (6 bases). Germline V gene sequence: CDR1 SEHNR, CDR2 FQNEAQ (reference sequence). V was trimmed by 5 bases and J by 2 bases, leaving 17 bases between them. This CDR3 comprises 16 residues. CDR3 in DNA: TGTGCCAGCAGCCTTGTGGGGACACGGATCACAGATACGCAGTATTTT. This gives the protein CASSLVGTRITDTQYF.

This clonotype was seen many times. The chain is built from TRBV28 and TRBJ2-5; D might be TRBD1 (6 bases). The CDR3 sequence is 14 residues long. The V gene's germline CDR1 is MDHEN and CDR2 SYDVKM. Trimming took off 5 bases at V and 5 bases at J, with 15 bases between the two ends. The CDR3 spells CASSRDTSRETQYF. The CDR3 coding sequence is TGTGCCAGCAGTCGGGACACCTCGAGGGAGACCCAGTACTTC.

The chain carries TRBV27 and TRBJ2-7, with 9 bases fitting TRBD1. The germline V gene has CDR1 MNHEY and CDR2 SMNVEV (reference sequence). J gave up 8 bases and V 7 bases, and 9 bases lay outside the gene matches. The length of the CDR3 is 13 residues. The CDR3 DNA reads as TGTGCCAGCAATTCACCGGGACAGGGAAAGCAGTACTTC. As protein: CASNSPGQGKQYF.

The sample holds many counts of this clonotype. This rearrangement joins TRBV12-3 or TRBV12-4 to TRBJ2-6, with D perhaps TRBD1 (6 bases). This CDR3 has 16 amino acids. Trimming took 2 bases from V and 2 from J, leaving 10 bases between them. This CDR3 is CASSLPRQAGANVLTF. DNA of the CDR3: TGTGCCAGCAGTTTACCCAGACAGGCTGGGGCCAACGTCCTGACTTTC.

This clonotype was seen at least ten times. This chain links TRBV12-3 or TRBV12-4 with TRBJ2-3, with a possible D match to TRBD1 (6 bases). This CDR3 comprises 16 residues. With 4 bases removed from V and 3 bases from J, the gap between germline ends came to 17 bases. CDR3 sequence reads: CASSSREQGWTDTQYF. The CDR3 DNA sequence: TGTGCCAGCAGTTCCCGGGAACAGGGATGGACAGATACGCAGTATTTT.

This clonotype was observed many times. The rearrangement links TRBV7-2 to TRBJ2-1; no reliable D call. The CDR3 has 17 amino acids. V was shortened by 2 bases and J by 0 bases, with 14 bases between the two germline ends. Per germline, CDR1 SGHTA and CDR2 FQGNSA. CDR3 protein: CASSLRGEKSSYNEQFF. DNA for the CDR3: TGTGCCAGCAGCTTACGAGGAGAGAAGAGCTCCTACAATGAGCAGTTCTTC.

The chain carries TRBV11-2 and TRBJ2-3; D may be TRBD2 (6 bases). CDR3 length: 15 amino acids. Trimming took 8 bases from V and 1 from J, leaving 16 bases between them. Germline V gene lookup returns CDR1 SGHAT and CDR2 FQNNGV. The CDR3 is CASYQPGTGTDTQYF. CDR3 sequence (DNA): TGTGCCAGCTACCAGCCCGGGACTGGCACAGATACGCAGTATTTT.

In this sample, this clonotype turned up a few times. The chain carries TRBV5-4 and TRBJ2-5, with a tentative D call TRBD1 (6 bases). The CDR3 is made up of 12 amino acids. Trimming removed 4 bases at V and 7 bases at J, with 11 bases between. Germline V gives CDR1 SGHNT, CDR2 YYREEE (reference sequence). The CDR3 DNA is TGTGCCAGCAGCGCGGCAGGGGCGACCCAGTACTTC. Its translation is CASSAAGATQYF.

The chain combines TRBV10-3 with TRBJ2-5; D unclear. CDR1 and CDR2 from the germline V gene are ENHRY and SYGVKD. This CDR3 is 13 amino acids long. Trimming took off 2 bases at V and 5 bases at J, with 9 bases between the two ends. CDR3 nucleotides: TGTGCCATCAGTGAGCCTGACTGGGAGACCCAGTACTTC. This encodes CAISEPDWETQYF.

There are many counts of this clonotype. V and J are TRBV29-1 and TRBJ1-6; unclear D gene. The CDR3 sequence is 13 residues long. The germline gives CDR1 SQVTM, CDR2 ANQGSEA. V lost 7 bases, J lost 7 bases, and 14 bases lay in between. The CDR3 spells CSAAIEKNSPLHF. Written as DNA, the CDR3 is TGCAGCGCGGCTATAGAGAAGAATTCACCCCTCCACTTT.

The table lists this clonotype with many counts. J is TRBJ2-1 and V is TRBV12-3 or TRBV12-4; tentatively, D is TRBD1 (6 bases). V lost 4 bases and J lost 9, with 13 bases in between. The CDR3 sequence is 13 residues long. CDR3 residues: CASSWTEGGEQFF. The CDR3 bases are TGTGCCAGCAGTTGGACAGAAGGCGGTGAGCAGTTCTTC.

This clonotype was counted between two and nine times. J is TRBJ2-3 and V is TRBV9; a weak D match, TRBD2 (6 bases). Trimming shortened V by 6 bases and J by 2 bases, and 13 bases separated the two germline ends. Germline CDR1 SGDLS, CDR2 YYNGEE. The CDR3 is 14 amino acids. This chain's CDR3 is CASTRRGPTDTQYF. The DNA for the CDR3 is TGTGCCAGCACTCGGAGGGGCCCCACAGATACGCAGTATTTT.